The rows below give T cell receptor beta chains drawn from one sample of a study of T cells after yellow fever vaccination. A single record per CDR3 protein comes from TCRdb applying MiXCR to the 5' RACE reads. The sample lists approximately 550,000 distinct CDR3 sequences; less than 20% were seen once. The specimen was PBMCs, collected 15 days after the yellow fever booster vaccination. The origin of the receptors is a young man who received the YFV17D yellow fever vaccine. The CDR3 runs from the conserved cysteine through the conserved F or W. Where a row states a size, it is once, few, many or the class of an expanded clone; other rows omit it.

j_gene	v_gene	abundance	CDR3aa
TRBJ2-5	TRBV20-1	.	CSASKGGRETQYF
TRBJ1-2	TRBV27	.	CASSSGQGFFGYTF
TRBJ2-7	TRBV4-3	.	CASSQGVLAGGEQYF
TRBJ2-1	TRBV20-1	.	CSARGLGRATGTGPPNEQFF
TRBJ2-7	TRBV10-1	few	CASSEISGMQYF
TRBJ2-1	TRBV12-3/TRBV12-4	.	CASSQGWGNNEQFF
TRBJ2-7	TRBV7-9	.	CASSLGAGGAVWEQYF
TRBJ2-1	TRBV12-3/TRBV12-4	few	CASRRARSSSYNEQFF
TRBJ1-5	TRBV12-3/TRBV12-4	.	CASSLGGRQPQHF
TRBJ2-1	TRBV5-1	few	CASSLTAHSYNEQFF
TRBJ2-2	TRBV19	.	CASSPGLAGKTGELFF
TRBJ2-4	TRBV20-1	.	CSARETTSRGYF
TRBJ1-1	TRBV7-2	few	CASGADLNTEAFF
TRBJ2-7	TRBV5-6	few	CASSLRSRYEQYF
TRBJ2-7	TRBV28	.	CASVKDEQYF
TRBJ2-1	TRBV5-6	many	CASTRGTNAEQFF
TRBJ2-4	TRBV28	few	CASRTGGAPQYF
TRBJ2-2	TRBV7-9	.	CASSAEAQGFPGELFF
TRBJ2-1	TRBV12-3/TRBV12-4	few	CASRAPGGYNEQFF
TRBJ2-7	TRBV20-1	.	CSAAVPPSSYEQYF
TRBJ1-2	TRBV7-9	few	CASSRLKDSYGYTF
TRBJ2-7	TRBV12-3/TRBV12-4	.	CASSPLAIGEQYF
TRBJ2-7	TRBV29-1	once	CSAARGRNEQYF
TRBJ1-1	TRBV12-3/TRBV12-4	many	CASRTGLNTEAFF
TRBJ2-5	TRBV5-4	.	CASSSRGFGETQYF
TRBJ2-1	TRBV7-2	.	CASTTGAPLRRNEQFF
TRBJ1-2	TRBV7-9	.	CASTPLGGTPGYTF
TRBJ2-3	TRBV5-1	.	CASGSAGGADTQYF
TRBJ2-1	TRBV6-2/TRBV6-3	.	CASSTLADRGNNEQFF
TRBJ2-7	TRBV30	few	CAWSLAGWHEQYF
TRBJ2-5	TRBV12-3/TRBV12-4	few	CASSYQIQGETQYF
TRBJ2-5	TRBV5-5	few	CASSTPGTSGTTQYF
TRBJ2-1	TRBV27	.	CASSYPALAGGPRQFF
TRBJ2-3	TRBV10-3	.	CAISDPAAGTDTQYF
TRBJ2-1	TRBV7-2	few	CASSTRSSGGAYNEQFF
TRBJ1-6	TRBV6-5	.	CASSYSTGLDSPLHF
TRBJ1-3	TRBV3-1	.	CASSLGQFSGNTIYF
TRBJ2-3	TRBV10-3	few	CAISGGLGKSDTQYF
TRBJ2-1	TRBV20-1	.	CSAGNPAQRNNEQFF
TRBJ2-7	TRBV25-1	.	CASSEERGHSYEQYF
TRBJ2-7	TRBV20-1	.	CSAPRGGKTYEQYF
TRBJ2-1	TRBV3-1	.	CASSQGGIAGEEQFF
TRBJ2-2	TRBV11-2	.	CASSPGLGLAGEAGELFF
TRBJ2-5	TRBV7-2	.	CASSAASGRRQETQYF
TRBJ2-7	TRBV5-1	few	CASSLYGVGEQYF